This T cell receptor beta chain originates from a study of blood T cell repertoires in COVID-19. The overall study: PBMCs, B-cell-depleted T cells, or T cells provided the cDNA or gDNA that made up the material.

J was trimmed by 3 bases and V by 0 bases; bases with no gene match: 5. The CDR3 extends over 16 amino acids. CDR1 and CDR2 from the germline V gene are MNHEY and SVGAGI. All enrollees were about 18 to 89 years old and from 24 US areas. Allocation to cohorts depended on clinical history reported by the participants. Authors' methods: Amplification from reference gene primers served as the basis for estimated nucleated cell counts. Using immunoSEQ multiplex PCR, the repertoire was profiled, and TCRdb retains in-frame clones only, with some absent. The V and J calls and clone size were taken over from that table, and D and trimming were inferred from the DNA. This repertoire shows 400,000 to 500,000 clones, more than 70% found once; its top ten account for approximately 1.5%. This clone was seen just once.

The clonotype was recovered from a woman between 18 and 29 years old who had been exposed to COVID-19. The sequencing input was PBMCs or T cells enriched from blood (not recorded which). This sequence joins TRBV6-5 and TRBJ1-1, with 9 bases aligning to TRBD1. This CDR3 reads CASSYSPGQGYTEAFF. As DNA, the CDR3 is TGTGCCAGCAGTTACTCCCCGGGACAGGGATACACTGAAGCTTTCTTT.